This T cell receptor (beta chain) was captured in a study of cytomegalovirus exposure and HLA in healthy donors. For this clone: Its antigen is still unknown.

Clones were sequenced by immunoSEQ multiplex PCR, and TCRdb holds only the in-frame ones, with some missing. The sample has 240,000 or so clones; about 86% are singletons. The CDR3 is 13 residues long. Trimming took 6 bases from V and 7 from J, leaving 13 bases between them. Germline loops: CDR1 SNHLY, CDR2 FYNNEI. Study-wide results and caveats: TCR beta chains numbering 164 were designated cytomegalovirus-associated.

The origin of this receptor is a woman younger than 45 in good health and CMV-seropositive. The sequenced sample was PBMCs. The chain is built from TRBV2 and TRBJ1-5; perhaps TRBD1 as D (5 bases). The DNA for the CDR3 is TGTGCCAGCAGCCAGGGTCTGTGGCAGCCCCAGCATTTT. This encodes CASSQGLWQPQHF.